This TCR beta chain was documented in a study of blood T cell repertoires in COVID-19 (dated by TCRdb to the early 2020s). Some background on the complete study: The collaborator samples originated in the United States, Italy and Spain and spanned the acute and convalescent phases of COVID-19. The prospective study material was composed of cDNA or gDNA derived from T cells, B-cell-depleted T cells, or PBMCs. Subjects who had been exposed to COVID-19, were actively infected with it, or had recovered from it provided the deeply sampled blood TCRbeta repertoires that made up the dataset. The repertoires were released in a freely available public database meant as a resource for research on the immune response to SARS-CoV-2. The samples were drawn from the first 160 participants of the ongoing ImmuneRACE study and from over 950 subjects provided by 6 global collaborators. The sample metadata nearly always contained a de-identified subject ID, COVID-19 status, age in years and sex. Where available, HLA class I and class II types were obtained from metadata supplied by the sample provider rather than from assay-based typing. Points the paper makes about the study in general: The amount of clinical and demographic metadata varied by source and participant and was provided uncurated.

Concerning this clone itself: Its antigen is currently not known. The record has no base qualities; no much larger clone is one base away.

From the cysteine through the phenylalanine, the CDR3 covers 17 amino acids. Only the CDR3 region is kept as DNA, spanning 51 bases read in frame from base 1. CDR1 and CDR2 are drawn from the germline V gene (reference sequence): SGHKS, YYEKEE. V is pruned by 2 bases and J by 7 bases, leaving 10 bases of the junction without a gene match. TCRbeta CDR3 regions were amplified from genomic DNA using the immunoSEQ Assay, a bias-controlled multiplex PCR. The paper's data handling went like this. Nucleated cell counts per sample were estimated from amplification of reference gene primers within the assay. To quantify the absolute abundance of each unique TCRbeta CDR3 rearrangement, sequence reads were collapsed and filtered. Productive Simpson clonality was computed per sample as the square root of Simpson's diversity index over productive rearrangements. The table was pulled from immuneACCESS by TCRdb, which kept in-frame rearrangements only. Such tables lose some clones; where checked, under half of the loss comes from unresolved V genes, and the rest has no known cause. V, J and clone size are those of that table, while D and trimming were read from the DNA. The sample yields about 250,000 clones; approximately 84% were counted once. The ten largest clones add up to 4% of the sample.

Collaborating institutions collected whole blood in K2EDTA tubes following their own protocols. Collaborator samples were shipped for TCRbeta analysis as frozen whole blood, isolated PBMCs, or DNA extracted from either sample type. Sequencing input: peripheral blood. This TCR derives from a man in his fifties or sixties with acute or convalescent COVID-19. The chain joins TRBV5-5 to TRBJ2-1; 12 junctional bases match TRBD2. In nucleotides, the sequence is TGTGCCAGCAGCTTAGACCTGACTAGCGGGAGACTGAATGAGCAGTTCTTC. Its protein product is CASSLDLTSGRLNEQFF.